In its sample, the clone carrying this T cell receptor (beta chain) was seen a few times. The target antigen is unknown. Other nucleotide sequences in the sample specify the same CDR3. The data were taken from a study of shared clonotypes between healthy human individuals. Study at large: The cohort had two women and a few men, ages 18 to 49. Each donor's CD4 naive and CD4 memory cells filled three plates apiece, CD8 naive two, and CD8 memory one. Study-wide findings and caveats: Read depth was anticipated to influence clonotype sharing among donors.

There are 14 residues in the CDR3. The germline gives CDR1 MDHEN, CDR2 SYDVKM. The germline V and J ends were trimmed by 2 bases and 3 bases, with 10 bases remaining between them. Clones were read by immunoSEQ multiplex PCR, and TCRdb kept only the in-frame ones, dropping some. The table has hundreds of thousands of clones, roughly 73% seen once. The clonotype comes from a woman aged 25 to 39 in good health. Sequencing was performed on memory CD4+ T cells sorted from blood. Subset of the sample: CD45RA-negative fraction. V usage is TRBV28 and J usage is TRBJ1-1; tentative D call: TRBD1 (5 bases). The CDR3 loop reads CASSLGRGDTEAFF. For the CDR3, the DNA is TGTGCCAGCAGTTTAGGGCGGGGGGACACTGAAGCTTTCTTT.